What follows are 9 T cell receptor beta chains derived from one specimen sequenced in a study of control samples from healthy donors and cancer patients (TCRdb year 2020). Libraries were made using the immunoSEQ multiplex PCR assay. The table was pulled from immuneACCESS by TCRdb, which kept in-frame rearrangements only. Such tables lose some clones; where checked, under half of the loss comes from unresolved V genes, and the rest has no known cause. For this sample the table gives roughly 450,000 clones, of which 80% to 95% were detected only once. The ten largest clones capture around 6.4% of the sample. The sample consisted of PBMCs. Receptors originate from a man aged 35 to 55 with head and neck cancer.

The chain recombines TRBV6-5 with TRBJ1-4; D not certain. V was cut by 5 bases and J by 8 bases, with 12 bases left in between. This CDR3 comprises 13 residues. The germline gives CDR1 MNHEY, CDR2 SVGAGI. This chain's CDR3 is CASSKSRLEKLFF. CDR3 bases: TGTGCCAGCAGTAAGTCTCGGTTGGAAAAACTGTTTTTT.

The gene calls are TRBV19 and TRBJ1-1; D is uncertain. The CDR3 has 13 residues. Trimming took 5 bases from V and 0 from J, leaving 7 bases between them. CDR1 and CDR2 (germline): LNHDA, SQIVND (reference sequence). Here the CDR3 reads CASSPYMNTEAFF. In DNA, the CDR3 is TGTGCCAGTAGTCCTTACATGAACACTGAAGCTTTCTTT.

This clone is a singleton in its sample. CDR3 in DNA: TGCGCCAGCAGCTTGTCCCGCAGAGGGAGCACTGAAGCTTTCTTT. It translates to CASSLSRRGSTEAFF. The chain links TRBV5-1 to TRBJ1-1; D gene unclear. The CDR3 totals 15 residues. V lost 1 base and J 4 bases, leaving 14 bases between the germline ends. Per the germline V gene, CDR1 is SGHRS and CDR2 is YFSETQ.

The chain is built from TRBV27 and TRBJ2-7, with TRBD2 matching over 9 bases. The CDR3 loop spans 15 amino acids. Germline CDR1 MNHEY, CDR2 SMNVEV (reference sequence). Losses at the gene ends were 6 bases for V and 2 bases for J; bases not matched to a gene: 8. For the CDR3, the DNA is TGTGCCAGCAGGTGGATGGCGGGAGGGCCCTACGAGCAGTACTTC. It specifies CASRWMAGGPYEQYF.

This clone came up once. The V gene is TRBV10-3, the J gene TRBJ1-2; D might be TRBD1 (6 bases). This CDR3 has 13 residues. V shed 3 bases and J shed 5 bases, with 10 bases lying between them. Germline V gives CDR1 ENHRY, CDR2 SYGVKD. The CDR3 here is CAISEQGLYGYTF. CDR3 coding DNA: TGTGCCATCAGTGAACAGGGCCTTTATGGCTACACCTTC.

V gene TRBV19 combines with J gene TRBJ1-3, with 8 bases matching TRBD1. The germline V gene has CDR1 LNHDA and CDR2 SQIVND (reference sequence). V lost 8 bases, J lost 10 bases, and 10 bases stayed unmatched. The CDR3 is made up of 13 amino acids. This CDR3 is CASARDRPWTIYF. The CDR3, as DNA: TGTGCCAGTGCGCGGGACAGGCCTTGGACCATATATTTT.

The CDR3 loop is CASSYRGGGAADTQYF. CDR3 DNA sequence: TGTGCCAGCAGTTACCGGGGCGGGGGGGCCGCAGATACGCAGTATTTT. The chain links TRBV6-2 or TRBV6-3 to TRBJ2-3, with 9 bases aligning to TRBD2. Germline V gene sequence: CDR1 MNHEY, CDR2 SVGEGT. This CDR3 spans 16 amino acids. The V segment lost 2 bases and the J segment 4 bases; nucleotides outside the gene matches: 7.

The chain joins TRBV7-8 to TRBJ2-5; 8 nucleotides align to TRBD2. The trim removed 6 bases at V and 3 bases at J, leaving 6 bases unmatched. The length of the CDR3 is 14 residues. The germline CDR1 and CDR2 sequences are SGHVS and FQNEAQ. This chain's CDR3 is CASSPAGAEETQYF. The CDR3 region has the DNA TGTGCCAGCAGTCCAGCGGGGGCGGAAGAGACCCAGTACTTC.

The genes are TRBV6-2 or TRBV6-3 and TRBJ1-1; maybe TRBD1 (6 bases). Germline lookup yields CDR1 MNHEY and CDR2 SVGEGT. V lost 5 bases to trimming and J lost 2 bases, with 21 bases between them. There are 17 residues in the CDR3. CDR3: CASSHMLSWDTNTEAFF. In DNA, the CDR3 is TGTGCCAGCAGTCACATGCTGAGTTGGGACACAAACACTGAAGCTTTCTTT.